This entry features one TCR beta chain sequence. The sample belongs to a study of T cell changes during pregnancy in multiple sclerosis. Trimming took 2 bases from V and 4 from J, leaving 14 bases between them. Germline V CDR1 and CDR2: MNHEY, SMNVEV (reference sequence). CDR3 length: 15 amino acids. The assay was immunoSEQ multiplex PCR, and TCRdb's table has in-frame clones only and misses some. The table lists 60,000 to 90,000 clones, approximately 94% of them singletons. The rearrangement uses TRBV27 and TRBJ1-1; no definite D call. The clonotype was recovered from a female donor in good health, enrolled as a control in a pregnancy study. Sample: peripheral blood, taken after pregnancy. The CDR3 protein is CASSLRPPAGTEAFF. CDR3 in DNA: TGTGCCAGCAGTTTAAGGCCCCCGGCGGGCACTGAAGCTTTCTTT.